This is a list of T cell receptor beta chains from one sample in a study of human T cells and chemical hapten exposure. TCRdb independently ran MiXCR on the RACE reads; one entry per CDR3 protein. This sample has 150,000 to 200,000 distinct CDR3 sequences; around 30% occur once, and the top ten carry roughly 3%. The sequencing here drew on whole blood, taken in connection with sensitization to the hapten diphenylcyclopropenone (DPC). Source of these receptors: a woman aged 30 to 39 with alopecia areata. Some clones in this sample may be carry-over from other donors' samples. Each CDR3 is given with its conserved first and last residue. Fields, in order: J gene, V gene, CDR3 protein.

J gene: TRBJ2-5; V gene: TRBV20-1; CDR3 protein: CSARRETQETQYF
J gene: TRBJ2-7; V gene: TRBV7-8; CDR3 protein: CASSPDRGPAYEQYF
J gene: TRBJ2-1; V gene: TRBV27; CDR3 protein: CASSLIAPQHNEQFF
J gene: TRBJ1-1; V gene: TRBV20-1; CDR3 protein: CSARDEGRSPEAFF
J gene: TRBJ2-2; V gene: TRBV5-1; CDR3 protein: CASSLTRELFF
J gene: TRBJ2-7; V gene: TRBV4-3; CDR3 protein: CASSRGQGAPYEQYF
J gene: TRBJ2-7; V gene: TRBV10-3; CDR3 protein: CAISGNAYEQYF
J gene: TRBJ2-2; V gene: TRBV28; CDR3 protein: CASSPGAKTTGELFF
J gene: TRBJ1-5; V gene: TRBV12-3/TRBV12-4; CDR3 protein: CASSLAAGYSNQPQHF
J gene: TRBJ1-2; V gene: TRBV5-5; CDR3 protein: CASGQNYGYTF
J gene: TRBJ2-7; V gene: TRBV29-1; CDR3 protein: CSAQTDRVFEQYF
J gene: TRBJ1-1; V gene: TRBV5-8; CDR3 protein: CASSARTGRRPTEAFF
J gene: TRBJ2-2; V gene: TRBV11-2; CDR3 protein: CASSLDPQGSNTGELFF
J gene: TRBJ2-1; V gene: TRBV7-9; CDR3 protein: CASSDRDRNTEQFF
J gene: TRBJ2-5; V gene: TRBV6-5; CDR3 protein: CASSYGKETQYF
J gene: TRBJ2-7; V gene: TRBV28; CDR3 protein: CASSLGRYEQYF
J gene: TRBJ1-4; V gene: TRBV7-2; CDR3 protein: CASSPQQEKSSSEKLFF
J gene: TRBJ1-5; V gene: TRBV20-1; CDR3 protein: CSATDTGGDFSNQPQHF
J gene: TRBJ2-2; V gene: TRBV7-9; CDR3 protein: CASRDVRPTGELFF
J gene: TRBJ2-1; V gene: TRBV7-2; CDR3 protein: CASSPGSNNEQFF
J gene: TRBJ2-5; V gene: TRBV28; CDR3 protein: CAAGQEETQYF
J gene: TRBJ2-5; V gene: TRBV29-1; CDR3 protein: CSVRSSETQYF
J gene: TRBJ2-5; V gene: TRBV6-5; CDR3 protein: CASRTLQETQYF
J gene: TRBJ2-6; V gene: TRBV9; CDR3 protein: CASSVVGDGANVLTF
J gene: TRBJ1-2; V gene: TRBV29-1; CDR3 protein: CSVGQDANYGYTF
J gene: TRBJ2-3; V gene: TRBV19; CDR3 protein: CASSITGGWDTQYF
J gene: TRBJ2-1; V gene: TRBV28; CDR3 protein: CASRKTSGYNEQFF
J gene: TRBJ2-7; V gene: TRBV28; CDR3 protein: CASSFVQGYYEQYF
J gene: TRBJ1-5; V gene: TRBV28; CDR3 protein: CASSLSLTYSNQPQHF
J gene: TRBJ1-5; V gene: TRBV10-3; CDR3 protein: CAINENLDQPQHF
J gene: TRBJ2-7; V gene: TRBV21-1; CDR3 protein: CASSKAGDRPYEQYF
J gene: TRBJ2-3; V gene: TRBV5-1; CDR3 protein: CASSTGQGRGTDTQYF
J gene: TRBJ2-1; V gene: TRBV4-1; CDR3 protein: CASSLLAGAPYNEQFF
J gene: TRBJ2-3; V gene: TRBV5-1; CDR3 protein: CASSLVPSGSPTQYF
J gene: TRBJ1-1; V gene: TRBV15; CDR3 protein: CATSTAGQGATEAFF
J gene: TRBJ1-4; V gene: TRBV28; CDR3 protein: CASSSPGQGHGEKLFF
J gene: TRBJ2-1; V gene: TRBV7-2; CDR3 protein: CASSSRPWRSFYNEQFF
J gene: TRBJ1-1; V gene: TRBV4-1; CDR3 protein: CASSFGPSNTEAFF
J gene: TRBJ2-2; V gene: TRBV29-1; CDR3 protein: CSVHGDGAGELFF
J gene: TRBJ1-3; V gene: TRBV28; CDR3 protein: CASSPGTGGSSGNTIYF